The 14 T cell receptor beta chains below come from one sample, sequenced in a study of CD8 T cells in ankylosing spondylitis. Study-wide points: Seven or eight highly homologous variants formed a TCR beta motif that appeared characteristic of ankylosing spondylitis blood.

TCRdb reanalysed the 5' RACE reads using MiXCR and keeps one entry per CDR3 protein. The data show fewer than 500,000 distinct CDR3 sequences, about a fifth seen once. For these receptors, no antigen is known. The sample comprised blood, either unsorted or a sorted T cell fraction (not recorded which). The receptors originated from a male donor with ankylosing spondylitis.

This clonotype was seen many times. Here the CDR3 DNA reads TGTGCCAGCAGCCGGGGCGTTAACTATGGCTACACCTTC. Residues: CASSRGVNYGYTF. This chain joins TRBV12-3 or TRBV12-4 and TRBJ1-2; weak D call: TRBD1 (5 bases). The CDR3 runs to 13 residues. V was shortened by 6 bases and J by 1 base, with 9 bases between the two germline ends.

This clonotype was seen only a few times. The chain combines TRBV24-1 with TRBJ2-1; TRBD1 matches at 11 bases. After removal of 5 bases from V and 0 bases from J, the junction contained 8 bases not matched to a gene. The germline CDR1 and CDR2 sequences are KGHDR and SFDVKD. The CDR3 is 18 amino acids. The CDR3: CATSGTWDRGSSYNEQFF. The DNA of the CDR3 is TGTGCCACCAGTGGAACCTGGGACAGGGGGTCCTCCTACAATGAGCAGTTCTTC.

This clonotype turned up a few times. The chain employs TRBV7-2 and TRBJ2-5; D is perhaps TRBD1 (6 bases). The CDR3 covers 14 residues. Germline V lookup: CDR1 SGHTA, CDR2 FQGNSA. The ends were cut back, 3 bases at V and 5 bases at J, with 13 bases in the middle. CDR3 bases: TGTGCCAGCAGCTTGGGGAACAGGGTGGAGACCCAGTACTTC. This sequence encodes CASSLGNRVETQYF.

This clonotype was seen many times. The J gene is TRBJ2-5, the V gene TRBV6-1, with TRBD1 matching over 9 bases. This CDR3 is built from 13 residues. Trimming cost V 7 bases and J 4 bases; bases outside gene matches: 4. The V gene's germline CDR1 is MNHNS and CDR2 SASEGT. CDR3 in amino acids: CASTPGQGETQYF. The CDR3 DNA reads as TGTGCCAGCACCCCGGGACAGGGAGAGACCCAGTACTTC.

This clonotype has more than one count but fewer than ten. This CDR3 is CAINRGQGNTEAFF. DNA for the CDR3: TGTGCCATCAACCGGGGACAGGGGAACACTGAAGCTTTCTTT. V gene TRBV10-3 combines with J gene TRBJ1-1, with TRBD1 identical over 9 bases. Unmatched junction bases numbered 4, after V lost 7 bases and J lost 1 base. The CDR3 is 14 amino acids. Germline assignment: CDR1 ENHRY and CDR2 SYGVKD.

The chain links TRBV19 to TRBJ2-7; D possibly uses TRBD1 or TRBD2 (5 bases each). CDR3 size: 14 residues. Trimming stripped 7 bases from V and 2 bases from J, with 15 bases between. Looked up from germline, CDR1 is LNHDA and CDR2 is SQIVND (reference sequence). The CDR3 sequence: CASKSRDGTYEQYF. The CDR3 bases are TGTGCCAGTAAGAGCCGGGACGGGACCTACGAGCAGTACTTC.

V is TRBV29-1 and J is TRBJ2-3; 9 nucleotides line up with TRBD2. The length of the CDR3 is 14 residues. Germline CDR1 is SQVTM and CDR2 is ANQGSEA. The trim removed 4 bases at V and 2 bases at J, leaving 4 bases unmatched. CDR3 nucleotide sequence: TGCAGCGTTGCTCGGACTAGCGACACAGATACGCAGTATTTT. It is translated as CSVARTSDTDTQYF.

This clonotype was counted many times. The rearrangement uses TRBV3-1 and TRBJ2-1, with no clear D. V dropped 1 base and J dropped 9 bases, with 16 bases sitting between them. The CDR3 length is 15 residues. In germline, CDR1 is LGHDT, CDR2 YNNKEL (reference sequence). CDR3 sequence: CASSQAPGGVSEQFF. In DNA form, the CDR3 reads TGTGCCAGCAGCCAAGCCCCCGGCGGAGTATCTGAGCAGTTCTTC.

This clonotype appeared many times. The V gene is TRBV12-3 or TRBV12-4, the J gene TRBJ2-5, with no clear D. Trimming stripped 8 bases from V and 5 bases from J, with 12 bases between. The CDR3 runs 12 residues. CDR3 loop: CASRGGGETQYF. The CDR3 DNA reads as TGTGCCAGCCGCGGTGGTGGGGAGACCCAGTACTTC.

The chain combines TRBV14 with TRBJ2-7; 10 bases are shared with TRBD1. The CDR3 has 16 amino acids. In germline, CDR1 is SGHDN, CDR2 FVKESK. V was pared by 0 bases and J by 3 bases, with 5 bases of the junction left unmatched. The CDR3 here is CASSQDYGQGGYEQYF. For the CDR3, the DNA is TGTGCCAGCAGCCAAGATTACGGACAGGGGGGCTACGAGCAGTACTTC. Full variable domain (remainder filled in from reference TRBV14 and TRBJ2-7): EAGVTQFPSHSVIEKGQTVTLRCDPISGHDNLYWYRRVMGKEIKFLLHFVKESKQDESGMPNNRFLAERTGGTYSTLKVQPAELEDSGVYFCASSQDYGQGGYEQYFGPGTRLTVT.

The chain joins TRBV2 to TRBJ1-5, with TRBD1 matching over 10 bases. CDR1 is SNHLY and CDR2 is FYNNEI in the germline V gene. J was trimmed by 6 bases and V by 5 bases; bases with no gene match: 7. This CDR3 region has 15 residues. The CDR3 nucleotides read TGTGCCAGCAGTCCCCGGGACAGGGGACGTCAGCCCCAGCATTTT. Its translation is CASSPRDRGRQPQHF.

In this sample, this clonotype turned up a few times. J is TRBJ2-2 and V is TRBV27; TRBD2 matches at 16 bases. V gave up 3 bases and J gave up 1 base; unmatched junction bases: 2. This CDR3 has 18 residues. Germline V gene sequence: CDR1 MNHEY, CDR2 SMNVEV (reference sequence). The CDR3 sequence is CASSLGLAGGVNTGELFF. CDR3 coding DNA: TGTGCCAGCAGTTTGGGACTAGCGGGAGGGGTGAACACCGGGGAGCTGTTTTTT.

CDR3 nucleotide sequence: TGTGCCAGCAGTGAAATTAGCGGGATAGAGACCCAGTACTTC. Amino acid sequence: CASSEISGIETQYF. The J gene is TRBJ2-5, the V gene TRBV25-1; 8 positions match TRBD2. With V trimmed by 2 bases and J by 4 bases, 3 bases remained unmatched. This CDR3 region has 14 residues. CDR1 and CDR2 (germline): MGHDK, SYGVNS. Based on the CDR3 plus reference TRBV25-1 and TRBJ2-5, the full variable domain is EADIYQTPRYLVIGTGKKITLECSQTMGHDKMYWYQQDPGMELHLIHYSYGVNSTEKGDLSSESTVSRIRTEHFPLTLESARPSHTSQYLCASSEISGIETQYFGPGTRLLVL.

The chain recombines TRBV18 with TRBJ2-1, with D perhaps TRBD1 or TRBD2 (5 bases each). CDR1 is KGHSH and CDR2 is LQKENI in the germline V gene. There are 15 residues in the CDR3. Trimming shortened V by 1 base and J by 4 bases, and 11 bases separated the two germline ends. This CDR3 reads CASSPRGNSYNEQFF. The CDR3, as DNA: TGTGCCAGCTCACCACGGGGGAACAGTTACAATGAGCAGTTCTTC.